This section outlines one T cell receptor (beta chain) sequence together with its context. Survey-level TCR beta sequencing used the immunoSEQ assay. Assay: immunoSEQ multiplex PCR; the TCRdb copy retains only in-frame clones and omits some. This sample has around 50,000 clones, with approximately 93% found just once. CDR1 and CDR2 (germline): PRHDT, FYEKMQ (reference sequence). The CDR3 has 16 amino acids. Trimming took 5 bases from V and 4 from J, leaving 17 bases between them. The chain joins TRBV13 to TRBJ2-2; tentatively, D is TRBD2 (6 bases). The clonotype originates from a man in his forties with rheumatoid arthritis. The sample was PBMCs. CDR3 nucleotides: TGTGCCAGCAGCCCCCGCGGGGCCGGGGGCACCGGGGAGCTGTTTTTT. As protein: CASSPRGAGGTGELFF.